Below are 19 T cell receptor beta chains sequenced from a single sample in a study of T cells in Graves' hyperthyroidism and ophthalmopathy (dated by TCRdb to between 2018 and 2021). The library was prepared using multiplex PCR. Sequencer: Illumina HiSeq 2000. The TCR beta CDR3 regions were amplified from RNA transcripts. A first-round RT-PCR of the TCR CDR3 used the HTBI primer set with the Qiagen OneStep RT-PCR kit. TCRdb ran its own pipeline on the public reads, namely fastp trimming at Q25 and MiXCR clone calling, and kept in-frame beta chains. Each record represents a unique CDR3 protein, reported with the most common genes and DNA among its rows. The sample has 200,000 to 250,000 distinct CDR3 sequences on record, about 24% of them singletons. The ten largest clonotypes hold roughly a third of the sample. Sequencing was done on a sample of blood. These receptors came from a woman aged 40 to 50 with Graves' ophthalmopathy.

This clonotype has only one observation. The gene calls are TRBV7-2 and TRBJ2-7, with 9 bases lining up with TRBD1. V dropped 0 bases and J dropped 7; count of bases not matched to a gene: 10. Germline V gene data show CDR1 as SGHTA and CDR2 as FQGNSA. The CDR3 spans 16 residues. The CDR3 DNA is TGTGCCAGCAGCTTAGCCCGACCCCGGACAGGGGCTGAGCAGTACGTC. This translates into CASSLARPRTGAEQYV.

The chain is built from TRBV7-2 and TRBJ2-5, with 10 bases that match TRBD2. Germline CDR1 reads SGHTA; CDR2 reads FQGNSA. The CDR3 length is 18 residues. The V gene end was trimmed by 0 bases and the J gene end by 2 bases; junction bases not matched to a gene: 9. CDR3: CASSLARTSGTIQETQYF. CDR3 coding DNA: TGTGCCAGCAGCTTAGCCCGCACTAGCGGGACGATTCAAGAGACCCAGTACTTC. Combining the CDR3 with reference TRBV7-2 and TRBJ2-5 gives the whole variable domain GAGVSQSPSNKVTEKGKDVELRCDPISGHTALYWYRQSLGQGLEFLIYFQGNSAPDKSGLPSDRFSAERTGGSVSTLTIQRTQQEDSAVYLCASSLARTSGTIQETQYFGPGTRLLVL.

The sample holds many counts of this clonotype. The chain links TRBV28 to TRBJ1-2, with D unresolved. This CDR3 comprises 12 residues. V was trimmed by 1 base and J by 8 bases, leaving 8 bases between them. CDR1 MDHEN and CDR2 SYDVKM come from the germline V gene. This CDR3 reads CASSLYAVGYTF. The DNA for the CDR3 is TGTGCCAGCAGTTTATACGCCGTGGGCTACACCTTC.

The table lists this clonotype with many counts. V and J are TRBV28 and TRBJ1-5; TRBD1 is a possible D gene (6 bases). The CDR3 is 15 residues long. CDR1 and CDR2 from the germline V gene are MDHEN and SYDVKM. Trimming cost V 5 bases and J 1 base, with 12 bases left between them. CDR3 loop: CASSRQGSSNQPQHF. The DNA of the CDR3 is TGTGCCAGCAGTAGGCAGGGGTCAAGCAATCAGCCCCAGCATTTT.

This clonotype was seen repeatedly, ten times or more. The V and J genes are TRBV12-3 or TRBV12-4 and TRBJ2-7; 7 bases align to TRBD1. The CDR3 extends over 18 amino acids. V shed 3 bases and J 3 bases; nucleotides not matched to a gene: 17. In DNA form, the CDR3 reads TGTGCCAGCAGTTTTCTTCCGATAGGAGGACAGGATGGCTACGAGCAGTACTTC. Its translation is CASSFLPIGGQDGYEQYF.

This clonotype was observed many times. CDR3 sequence: CASSERYQGAAGELFF. CDR3 nucleotides: TGTGCCAGCAGTGAAAGATATCAGGGGGCCGCCGGGGAGCTGTTTTTT. The chain joins TRBV6-1 to TRBJ2-2; TRBD1 agrees at 8 bases. There are 16 residues in the CDR3. The V and J ends lost 2 bases and 6 bases, in that order; junction bases with no gene match: 8. Germline V gives CDR1 MNHNS, CDR2 SASEGT.

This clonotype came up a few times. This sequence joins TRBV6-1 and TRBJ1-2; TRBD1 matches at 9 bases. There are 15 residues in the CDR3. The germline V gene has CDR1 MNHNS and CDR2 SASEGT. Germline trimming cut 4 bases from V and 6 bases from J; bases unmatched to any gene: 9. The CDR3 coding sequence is TGTGCCAGCAGTGCGGGACAGGGAGAGGGGCATGGCTACACCTTC. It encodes CASSAGQGEGHGYTF.

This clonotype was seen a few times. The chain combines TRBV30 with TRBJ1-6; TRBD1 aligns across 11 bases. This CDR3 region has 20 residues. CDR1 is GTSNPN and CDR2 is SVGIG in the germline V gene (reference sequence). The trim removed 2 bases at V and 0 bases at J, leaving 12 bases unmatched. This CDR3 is CAWSFADRGLRSSYNSPLHF. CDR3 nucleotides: TGTGCCTGGAGTTTCGCGGACAGGGGGCTCCGAAGCTCCTATAATTCACCCCTCCACTTT.

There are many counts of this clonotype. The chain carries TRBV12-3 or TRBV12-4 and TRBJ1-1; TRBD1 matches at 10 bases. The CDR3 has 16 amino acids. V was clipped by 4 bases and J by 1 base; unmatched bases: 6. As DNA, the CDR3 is TGTGCCAGCAGTTCCGATTGGGACAGGGGGAACACTGAAGCTTTCTTT. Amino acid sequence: CASSSDWDRGNTEAFF.

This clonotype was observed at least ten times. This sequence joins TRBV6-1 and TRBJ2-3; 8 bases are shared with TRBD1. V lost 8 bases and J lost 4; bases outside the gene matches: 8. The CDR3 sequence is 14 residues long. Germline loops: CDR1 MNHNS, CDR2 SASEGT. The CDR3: CASQWDRRADTQYF. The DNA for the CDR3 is TGTGCCAGCCAATGGGACAGGCGGGCAGATACGCAGTATTTT.

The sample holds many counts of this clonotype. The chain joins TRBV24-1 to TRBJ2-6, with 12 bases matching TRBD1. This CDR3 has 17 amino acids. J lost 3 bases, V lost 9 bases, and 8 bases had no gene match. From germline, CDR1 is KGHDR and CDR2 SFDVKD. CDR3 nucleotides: TGTGCCACCTACCGGGACAGGGGGCAGGATGGGGCCAACGTCCTGACTTTC. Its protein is CATYRDRGQDGANVLTF.

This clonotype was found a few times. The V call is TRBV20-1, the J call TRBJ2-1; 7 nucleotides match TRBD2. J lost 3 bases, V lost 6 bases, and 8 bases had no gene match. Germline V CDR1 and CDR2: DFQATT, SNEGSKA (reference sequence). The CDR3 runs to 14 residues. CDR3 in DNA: TGCAGTGCCAAGGGGCGGGGGATCTACAATGAGCAGTTCTTC. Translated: CSAKGRGIYNEQFF.

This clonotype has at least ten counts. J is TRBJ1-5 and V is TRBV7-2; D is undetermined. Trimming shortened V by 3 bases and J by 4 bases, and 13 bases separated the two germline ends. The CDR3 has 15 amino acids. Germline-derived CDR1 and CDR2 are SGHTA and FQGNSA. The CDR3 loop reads CASSFGIGQNQPQHF. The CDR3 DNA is TGTGCCAGCAGCTTCGGTATAGGGCAAAATCAGCCCCAGCATTTT.

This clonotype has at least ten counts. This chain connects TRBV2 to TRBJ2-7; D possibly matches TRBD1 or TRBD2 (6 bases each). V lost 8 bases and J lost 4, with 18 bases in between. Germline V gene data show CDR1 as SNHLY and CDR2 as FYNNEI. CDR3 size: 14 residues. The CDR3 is CASVRDGGAYEQYF. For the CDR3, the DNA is TGTGCCAGCGTCAGAGACGGGGGCGCGTACGAGCAGTACTTC.

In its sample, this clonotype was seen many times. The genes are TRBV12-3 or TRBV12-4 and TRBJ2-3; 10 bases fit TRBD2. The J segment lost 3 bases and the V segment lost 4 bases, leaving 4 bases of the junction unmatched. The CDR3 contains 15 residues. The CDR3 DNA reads TGTGCCAGCAGTTCCTTAGCGGGAGGAACAGATACGCAGTATTTT. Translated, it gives CASSSLAGGTDTQYF.

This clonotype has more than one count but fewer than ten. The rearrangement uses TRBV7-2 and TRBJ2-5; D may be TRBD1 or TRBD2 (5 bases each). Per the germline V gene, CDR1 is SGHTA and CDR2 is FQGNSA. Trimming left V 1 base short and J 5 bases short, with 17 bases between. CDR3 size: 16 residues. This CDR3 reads CASSLGGSSRTETQYF. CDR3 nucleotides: TGTGCCAGCAGCTTAGGGGGGTCTAGCCGCACGGAGACCCAGTACTTC. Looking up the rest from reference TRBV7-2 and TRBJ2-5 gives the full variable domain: GAGVSQSPSNKVTEKGKDVELRCDPISGHTALYWYRQSLGQGLEFLIYFQGNSAPDKSGLPSDRFSAERTGGSVSTLTIQRTQQEDSAVYLCASSLGGSSRTETQYFGPGTRLLVL.

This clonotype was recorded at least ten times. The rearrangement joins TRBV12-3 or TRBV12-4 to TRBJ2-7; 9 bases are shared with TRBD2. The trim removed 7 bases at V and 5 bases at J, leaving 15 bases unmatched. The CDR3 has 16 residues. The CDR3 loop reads CASTPGVGLANHEQYF. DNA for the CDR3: TGTGCCAGCACCCCGGGGGTAGGACTAGCGAACCACGAGCAGTACTTC.

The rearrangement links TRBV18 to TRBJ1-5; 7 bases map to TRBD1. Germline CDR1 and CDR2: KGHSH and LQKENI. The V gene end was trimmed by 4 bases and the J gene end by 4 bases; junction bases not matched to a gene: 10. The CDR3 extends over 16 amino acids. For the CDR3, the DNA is TGTGCCAGCTCACGACTTAATGGACAGGTTAATCAGCCCCAGCATTTT. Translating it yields CASSRLNGQVNQPQHF.

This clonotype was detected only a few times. DNA for the CDR3: TGCGCCACCGAGTTGGAGACCCAGTACTTC. It specifies CATELETQYF. The rearrangement links TRBV10-2 to TRBJ2-5, with D uncertain. Trimming took 10 bases from V and 5 from J, leaving 8 bases between them. There are 10 residues in the CDR3. Germline assignment: CDR1 WSHSY and CDR2 SAAADI.